The subject of this entry is one T cell receptor (beta chain). Its target is not known. The CDR3 runs 16 residues. Trimming left V 0 bases short and J 3 bases short, with 15 bases between. Germline CDR1 reads SGHNT; CDR2 reads YENEEA. Using immunoSEQ multiplex PCR, the repertoire was profiled, and TCRdb retains in-frame clones only, with some absent. The sample lists approximately 60,000 clones, roughly 89% occurring once. The data originate from a study of T cell responses to AZD1222 COVID-19 vaccine. The wider study: Second-dose timings of about 4 or about 12 weeks were pooled.

The study, taken as a whole, reports: Across the whole spike, CD4 TCRs peaked at regions 160-218 and 743-854. Seropositive AZD1222 recipients at baseline numbered only 6 or 7.

The J gene is TRBJ2-7, the V gene TRBV11-3; D is uncertain. This TCR was sampled from an adult in good health. Material: peripheral blood, obtained on day 0 of AZD1222 vaccination. For the CDR3, the DNA is TGTGCCAGCAGCTTAGATCGAAATACGGGTTACTACGAGCAGTACTTC. This encodes CASSLDRNTGYYEQYF.